The rows below give T cell receptor beta chains drawn from one sample of a study of blood T cell repertoires in COVID-19. Measured with immunoSEQ multiplex PCR; TCRdb has only the in-frame clones, and not every one. The sample consists of 220,000 or so clones, around 88% of them appearing once. The sample consisted of PBMCs or T cells enriched from blood (not recorded which). The receptors originated from a woman aged 45-65 years who had recovered from COVID-19. CDR3s include the opening cysteine and the closing phenylalanine or tryptophan. Fields, in order: V gene, J gene, D gene, clone size, CDR3 DNA, CDR3 protein. D genes are given only for firm matches. Part of the rows lack a size; the others show once, few, many or a class for expanded clones.

TRBV6-6	TRBJ1-2	TRBD1	.	TGTGCCAGCGCGATAACAGGGGGCGGCCCCTATGGCTACACCTTC	CASAITGGGPYGYTF
TRBV7-2	TRBJ1-2	.	once	TGTGCCAGCAGCTTAGCCCAGTATGGCTACACCTTC	CASSLAQYGYTF
TRBV15	TRBJ2-7	TRBD1	.	TGTGCCACCAGCAGCGAACCGACAGGGGTGGGCGAGCAGTACTTC	CATSSEPTGVGEQYF
TRBV5-1	TRBJ1-1	TRBD1	.	TGCGCCAGCAGCTTCCAAGGACAGGGAAACACTGAAGCTTTCTTT	CASSFQGQGNTEAFF
TRBV7-9	TRBJ2-7	.	once	TGTGCCAGCAGCTTACGGGGATCCTACGAGCAGTACTTC	CASSLRGSYEQYF
TRBV4-2	TRBJ2-2	.	.	TGTGCCAGCAGCCAAGGGGCAGGGTTTAACACCGGGGAGCTGTTTTTT	CASSQGAGFNTGELFF
TRBV7-8	TRBJ2-4	TRBD1	.	TGTGTCAGCAGCGGAGACAGGGCAGCCAAAAACATTCAGTACTTC	CVSSGDRAAKNIQYF
TRBV24-1	TRBJ1-2	TRBD1	.	TGTGCCACCAGTAGAACAGGGGGCGCTGGCTACACCTTC	CATSRTGGAGYTF
TRBV6-6	TRBJ2-1	.	.	TGTGCCAGCAGTTACTCGGTGGGGGCAGTACGGATCTTC	CASSYSVGAVRIF
TRBV7-9	TRBJ1-2	.	.	TGTGCCAGCAGCCCGCGACGGGGGTCGGATGGCTACACCTTC	CASSPRRGSDGYTF
TRBV24-1	TRBJ1-2	.	.	TGTGCCACCAGTGATTCTTCCCCCACCACAGGGTTTGGCTACACCTTC	CATSDSSPTTGFGYTF
TRBV7-2	TRBJ1-4	TRBD1	once	TGTGCCAGCAGCTTAGACAGGGGTAATGAAAAACTGTTTTTT	CASSLDRGNEKLFF
TRBV19	TRBJ1-5	.	once	TGTGCCAGTAGTATAAGTGACGGGAATCAGCCCCAGCATTTT	CASSISDGNQPQHF
TRBV11-2	TRBJ2-5	.	.	TGTGCCAGCAGCTTAGATCAGTCGGGGACCCAGTACTTC	CASSLDQSGTQYF
TRBV6-5	TRBJ1-5	.	.	TGTGCCAGCAGTTACTCGGCAGGGGGCAATCAGCCCCAGCATTTT	CASSYSAGGNQPQHF
TRBV5-4	TRBJ1-3	.	.	TGTGCCAGCAGCATCGATTCAGGGGTCGGAAACACCATATATTTT	CASSIDSGVGNTIYF
TRBV2	TRBJ2-1	TRBD1	.	TGTGCCAGCAGTTGGGACAGGGGGCCTAATGAGCAGTTCTTC	CASSWDRGPNEQFF
TRBV5-1	TRBJ1-2	TRBD1	.	TGCGCCAGCAGCCCGGGGGACAGGTACGCCTATGGCTACACCTTC	CASSPGDRYAYGYTF
TRBV7-6	TRBJ2-1	.	.	TGTGCCAGCAGCGAAGCCGGGACTCCCTACAATGAGCAGTTCTTC	CASSEAGTPYNEQFF
TRBV19	TRBJ1-1	TRBD1	few	TGTGCCAGTAGTATTTCTGGAGGGGGCAGGGGCACTGAAGCTTTCTTT	CASSISGGGRGTEAFF
TRBV6-5	TRBJ2-1	TRBD1	.	TGTGCCAGCAGTTATACCGGGACAGGGCCCTACAATGAGCAGTTCTTC	CASSYTGTGPYNEQFF
TRBV28	TRBJ1-5	.	.	TGTGCCAGCAGTTTCGGGAGATATAGCAATCAGCCCCAGCATTTT	CASSFGRYSNQPQHF
TRBV9	TRBJ1-5	.	few	TGTGCCAGCAGCGTAGGCGTAGGCAATCAGCCCCAGCATTTT	CASSVGVGNQPQHF
TRBV7-8	TRBJ2-5	.	.	TGTGCCAGCAGCTCGGGGAGGGAGACCCAGTACTTC	CASSSGRETQYF
TRBV24-1	TRBJ2-3	.	few	TGTGCCACCAGTGTTGCGGGAACAGATACGCAGTATTTT	CATSVAGTDTQYF
TRBV15	TRBJ2-1	TRBD1	.	TGTGCCACCACCTTAAGATCGGGACAGGGTAGCTACAATGAGCAGTTCTTC	CATTLRSGQGSYNEQFF
TRBV11-3	TRBJ2-2	TRBD1	few	TGTGCCAGCAGCTTAGGGGACAGGGTTTTCGACACCGGGGAGCTGTTTTTT	CASSLGDRVFDTGELFF
TRBV19	TRBJ2-2	.	.	TGTGCCAGTAGCCCCGGTGTCGGGGAGCTGTTTTTT	CASSPGVGELFF
TRBV6-5	TRBJ1-4	TRBD1	.	TGTGCCAGCAGTTACGGGACAGGGGATGAAAAACTGTTTTTT	CASSYGTGDEKLFF
TRBV28	TRBJ1-5	TRBD1	.	TGTGCCAGCAGTCTAACCCGTAACTTTAGGACAGGGGACTTTTTTAAGCCCCAGCATTTT	CASSLTRNFRTGDFFKPQHF
TRBV4-1	TRBJ2-2	.	few	TGCGCCAGCAGCCAAGGGACAGCAAACACCGGGGAGCTGTTTTTT	CASSQGTANTGELFF
TRBV2	TRBJ1-5	.	.	TGTGCCAGCAGTCCAGGAACCCCATGGAGCAATCAGCCCCAGCATTTT	CASSPGTPWSNQPQHF
TRBV28	TRBJ2-2	.	.	TGTGCCAGCAGTTTCCCGCCGGGAACGATCACCGGGGAGCTGTTTTTT	CASSFPPGTITGELFF
TRBV21-1	TRBJ2-5	.	.	TGTGCCAGCAGCACCCAAATGGACAAGGCGGAAGAGACCCAGTACTTC	CASSTQMDKAEETQYF
TRBV6-5	TRBJ1-1	TRBD1	.	TGTGCCAGCAGTACCCACGGGACAGGGAAAACTGAAGCTTTCTTT	CASSTHGTGKTEAFF
TRBV29-1	TRBJ1-2	.	.	TGCAGCGTTGAAGGCGGGAGAGATGGCTACACCTTC	CSVEGGRDGYTF
TRBV28	TRBJ1-2	TRBD1	.	TGTGCCAGCAGCCGCGACAGGGCTTCTGGCTACACCTTC	CASSRDRASGYTF
TRBV6-5	TRBJ2-7	TRBD1	.	TGTGCCAGTACAGGGACAGGGGGCTACTACGAGCAGTACTTC	CASTGTGGYYEQYF
TRBV2	TRBJ2-7	.	.	TGTGCCAGCAGTGAACCTCGGGGAGGCCTCAACTCCTACGAGCAGTACTTC	CASSEPRGGLNSYEQYF
TRBV2	TRBJ2-1	.	.	TGTGCCAGCCCTCCCCGAGGTTCCTACAATGAGCAGTTCTTC	CASPPRGSYNEQFF
TRBV2	TRBJ1-1	.	.	TGTGCCAGTAGACGAAGGGCAGGGCGGGGGGACACTGAAGCTTTCTTT	CASRRRAGRGDTEAFF
TRBV24-1	TRBJ2-5	.	.	TGTGCCACCAGTGACCCAGGGCTAGGGACCCAGTACTTC	CATSDPGLGTQYF
TRBV4-3	TRBJ1-2	.	.	TGCGCCAGCAGCCCAGGGTATGGCTACACCTTC	CASSPGYGYTF
TRBV25-1	TRBJ2-2	TRBD2	.	TGTGCCAGCAGTGACTCTGGTCTAGCGGGAGTCCCCGGGGAGCTGTTTTTT	CASSDSGLAGVPGELFF
TRBV2	TRBJ1-3	TRBD1	many	TGTGCCAGTGGACAGGGGGGAAACACCATATATTTT	CASGQGGNTIYF
TRBV11-3	TRBJ1-4	.	.	TGTGCCAGCAGCGCGGGGGGCCTCAATGAAAAACTGTTTTTT	CASSAGGLNEKLFF
TRBV6-2/TRBV6-3	TRBJ1-5	.	.	TGTGCCAGCAGTCCCTCGGGGGTTAGCAATCAGCCCCAGCATTTT	CASSPSGVSNQPQHF
TRBV28	TRBJ1-1	.	.	TGTGCCAGCAACCTGCTAAATAGATGGAACACTGAAGCTTTCTTT	CASNLLNRWNTEAFF
TRBV3-1/TRBV3-2	TRBJ2-5	TRBD2	.	TGTGCCAGCAGCCAGCGGGAGGGGGCAGAGACCCAGTACTTC	CASSQREGAETQYF
TRBV7-2	TRBJ2-1	TRBD2	.	TGTGCCAGCAGCTTATTATCGGGAGGGGAGCAGTTCTTC	CASSLLSGGEQFF
TRBV4-1	TRBJ1-5	.	.	TGCGCCAGCAGCCAAACTAACTGGGTTCGCAATCAGCCCCAGCATTTT	CASSQTNWVRNQPQHF